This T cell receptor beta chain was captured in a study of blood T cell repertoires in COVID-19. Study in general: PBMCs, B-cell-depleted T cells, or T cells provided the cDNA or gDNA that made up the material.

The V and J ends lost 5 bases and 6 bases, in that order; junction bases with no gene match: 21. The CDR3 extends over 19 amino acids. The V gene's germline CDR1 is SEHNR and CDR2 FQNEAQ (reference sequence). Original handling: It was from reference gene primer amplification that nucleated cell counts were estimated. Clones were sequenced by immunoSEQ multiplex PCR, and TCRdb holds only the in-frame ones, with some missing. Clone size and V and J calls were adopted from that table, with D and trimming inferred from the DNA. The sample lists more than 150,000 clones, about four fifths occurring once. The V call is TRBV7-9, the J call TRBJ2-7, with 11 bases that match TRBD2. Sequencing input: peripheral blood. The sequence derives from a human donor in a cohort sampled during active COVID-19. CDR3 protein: CASSHGRGSGGAGRPEQYF. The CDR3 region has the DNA TGTGCCAGCAGCCACGGCCGCGGTAGCGGGGGGGCGGGTCGGCCCGAGCAGTACTTC.